A single sample gave rise to the 27 T cell receptor beta chains below, sequenced in a study of identical twins. TCRdb itself ran the 5' RACE reads through MiXCR, one entry per CDR3 protein. The sample consists of hundreds of thousands of distinct CDR3 sequences, 12% of them appearing once. These data were likewise used in another study, on yellow fever vaccine responses in identical twins.

Material: CD8+ T cells sorted from blood. These receptors were collected from a woman between 18 and 30 years old in good health.

This clonotype was seen repeatedly, ten times or more. The rearrangement joins TRBV10-3 to TRBJ1-3; D unresolved. CDR3 size: 15 residues. Trimming shortened V by 3 bases and J by 0 bases, and 9 bases separated the two germline ends. The germline V gene encodes CDR1 ENHRY and CDR2 SYGVKD. The CDR3 DNA follows: TGTGCCATCAGTGACAGAGGCCTCTCTGGAAACACCATATATTTT. Translation gives CAISDRGLSGNTIYF.

This clonotype was seen repeatedly, ten times or more. This chain links TRBV4-1 with TRBJ2-1; unclear D gene. The CDR3 consists of 14 residues. V was shortened by 0 bases and J by 11 bases, with 14 bases between the two germline ends. Germline V CDR1 and CDR2: MGHRA, YSYEKL. CDR3 bases: TGCGCCAGCAGCCAAGAGGTCGGTCGACCCCAGCAGTTCTTC. Encoded protein: CASSQEVGRPQQFF.

V is TRBV7-9 and J is TRBJ2-5, with no clear D. The germline V gene has CDR1 SEHNR and CDR2 FQNEAQ (reference sequence). This CDR3 is 12 amino acids long. The ends were cut back, 4 bases at V and 5 bases at J, with 8 bases in the middle. The CDR3 protein is CASSSQGETQYF. CDR3 in DNA: TGTGCCAGCAGCTCGCAAGGGGAGACCCAGTACTTC.

In its sample, this clonotype was seen many times. The chain links TRBV29-1 to TRBJ2-1, with a weak D call TRBD2 (6 bases). Trimming removed 4 bases at V and 6 bases at J, with 31 bases between. Germline V lookup: CDR1 SQVTM, CDR2 ANQGSEA. The CDR3 extends over 19 amino acids. DNA for the CDR3: TGCAGCGTTGCCGGCGCTTGGACGTCAGGCGGCTCCGGGGGCAATGAGCAGTTCTTC. Its translation is CSVAGAWTSGGSGGNEQFF.

The genes are TRBV7-9 and TRBJ2-1; possibly TRBD2 for D (6 bases). Germline V gene sequence: CDR1 SEHNR, CDR2 FQNEAQ (reference sequence). The CDR3 is 14 residues long. V was pared by 1 base and J by 13 bases, with 17 bases between. CDR3 bases: TGTGCCAGCAGCTTAGTAGAACAGGAGGACTATCAGTTCTTC. This codes for CASSLVEQEDYQFF.

This clonotype has at least ten counts. The V and J genes are TRBV5-1 and TRBJ2-5; weak D call: TRBD2 (5 bases). The CDR3 runs 16 residues. V lost 4 bases, J lost 4 bases, and 20 bases lay in between. The germline V gene has CDR1 SGHRS and CDR2 YFSETQ. The CDR3 bases are TGCGCCAGCAGCCTGGCCCTTTCCGGGATGGTAGAGACCCAGTACTTC. This translates into CASSLALSGMVETQYF. Full variable domain (missing parts from reference TRBV5-1 and TRBJ2-5): KAGVTQTPRYLIKTRGQQVTLSCSPISGHRSVSWYQQTPGQGLQFLFEYFSETQRNKGNFPGRFSGRQFSNSRSEMNVSTLELGDSALYLCASSLALSGMVETQYFGPGTRLLVL.

This clonotype occurred many times. The V and J genes are TRBV5-5 and TRBJ2-1, with 7 bases lining up with TRBD2. The J segment lost 7 bases and the V segment lost 3 bases, leaving 4 bases of the junction unmatched. Germline V CDR1 and CDR2: SGHKS, YYEKEE (reference sequence). There are 13 residues in the CDR3. The CDR3 region is CASSSRGGNEQFF. For the CDR3, the DNA is TGTGCCAGCAGCTCTCGGGGAGGGAATGAGCAGTTCTTC.

This clonotype was counted a few times. The J gene is TRBJ2-1, the V gene TRBV27; 7 bases agree with TRBD2. The junction had 5 bases not matched to a gene; V was cut back by 3 bases and J by 0 bases. In germline, CDR1 is MNHEY, CDR2 SMNVEV (reference sequence). This CDR3 comprises 16 residues. The CDR3 sequence is CASSLGLSSSYNEQFF. The DNA of the CDR3 is TGTGCCAGCAGTTTGGGACTATCCAGCTCCTACAATGAGCAGTTCTTC.

The chain employs TRBV20-1 and TRBJ1-2, with 10 bases lining up with TRBD1. This CDR3 has 15 amino acids. The ends lost 0 bases at V and 2 bases at J; junction bases unmatched: 3. Germline V gives CDR1 DFQATT, CDR2 SNEGSKA (reference sequence). The DNA of the CDR3 is TGCAGTGCTAGAGAGACAGGGGGCAGGAACTATGGCTACACCTTC. It is translated as CSARETGGRNYGYTF.

The chain has TRBV7-2 and TRBJ2-1; 8 bases are shared with TRBD2. V shed 5 bases, J shed 5 bases, and the junction held 11 bases outside the gene matches. The CDR3 sequence is 16 residues long. The germline V gene has CDR1 SGHTA and CDR2 FQGNSA. This CDR3 reads CASSLSGTSKHNEQFF. For the CDR3, the DNA is TGTGCCAGCAGCCTCTCCGGGACTAGTAAGCACAATGAGCAGTTCTTC.

The CDR3 region is CASSQDLLIGVAEAFF. CDR3 DNA sequence: TGTGCCAGCAGCCAAGATCTGTTGATCGGGGTTGCAGAAGCTTTCTTT. The chain is built from TRBV4-2 and TRBJ1-1; D is uncertain. CDR3 size: 16 residues. Per the germline V gene, CDR1 is LGHNA and CDR2 is YNFKEQ. The V end lost 0 bases, the J end lost 8 bases, and 19 bases lay between the germline ends.

The chain recombines TRBV6-2 or TRBV6-3 with TRBJ2-7; D remains unclear. Trimming removed 3 bases from V and 0 bases from J, with 9 bases in between. Germline V gives CDR1 MNHEY, CDR2 SVGEGT. The CDR3 is made up of 14 amino acids. The CDR3 reads CASSYPVISYEQYF. CDR3 coding DNA: TGTGCCAGCAGTTATCCGGTCATCTCCTACGAGCAGTACTTC.

In this sample, this clonotype turned up a few times. This rearrangement joins TRBV29-1 to TRBJ1-1; D is possibly TRBD1 (6 bases). Trimming took off 0 bases at V and 4 bases at J, with 18 bases between the two ends. Germline CDR1 SQVTM, CDR2 ANQGSEA. The CDR3 has 16 amino acids. The CDR3 loop reads CSVEEKSAGVTTEAFF. DNA of the CDR3: TGCAGCGTTGAAGAAAAATCGGCAGGGGTTACCACTGAAGCTTTCTTT.

V usage is TRBV7-9 and J usage is TRBJ1-3; a weak D match, TRBD1 (6 bases). V gave up 5 bases and J gave up 1 base, with 15 bases separating them. This CDR3 spans 16 amino acids. Germline V CDR1 and CDR2: SEHNR, FQNEAQ (reference sequence). Here the CDR3 reads CASSRAGGSSGNTIYF. CDR3 in DNA: TGTGCCAGCAGCCGGGCGGGGGGCTCGTCTGGAAACACCATATATTTT.

This chain connects TRBV7-9 to TRBJ1-1; D gene unclear. Trimming removed 1 base at V and 7 bases at J, with 16 bases between. In germline, CDR1 is SEHNR, CDR2 FQNEAQ (reference sequence). CDR3 length: 15 amino acids. The CDR3: CASSLGEGWRSEAFF. CDR3 DNA sequence: TGTGCCAGCAGCTTAGGGGAGGGATGGAGGAGTGAAGCTTTCTTT.

This clonotype was detected many times. This chain uses TRBV20-1 with TRBJ2-1; D is unclear. Germline CDR1 reads DFQATT; CDR2 reads SNEGSKA (reference sequence). Trimming stripped 0 bases from V and 0 bases from J, with 9 bases between. CDR3 length: 15 amino acids. This CDR3 reads CSAREEPSSYNEQFF. CDR3 DNA sequence: TGCAGTGCTAGAGAAGAACCGAGCTCCTACAATGAGCAGTTCTTC.

This clonotype was found many times. The gene calls are TRBV19 and TRBJ1-2; D is unresolved. The CDR3 totals 13 residues. V was trimmed by 9 bases and J by 1 base, leaving 12 bases between them. Germline V gene sequence: CDR1 LNHDA, CDR2 SQIVND (reference sequence). In DNA, the CDR3 is TGTGCCAGCAACAGAGAGGATAACTATGGCTACACCTTC. Its protein product is CASNREDNYGYTF.

The rearrangement links TRBV7-9 to TRBJ2-7; D unclear. The germline gives CDR1 SEHNR, CDR2 FQNEAQ (reference sequence). The V and J ends lost 2 bases and 3 bases respectively, with 11 bases between them. The CDR3 sequence is 14 residues long. CDR3 bases: TGTGCCAGCAGCTTATTTCCTACGAACTACGAGCAGTACTTC. This gives the protein CASSLFPTNYEQYF.

This clonotype was observed a handful of times. This rearrangement joins TRBV20-1 to TRBJ2-7, with a tentative D call TRBD1 (6 bases). The CDR3 spans 17 residues. Trimming cost V 2 bases and J 3 bases, with 23 bases left between them. Per the germline V gene, CDR1 is DFQATT and CDR2 is SNEGSKA (reference sequence). The CDR3 bases are TGCAGTGCTAGACCGCAAGCCGGGACAAAGAATTACTACGAGCAGTACTTC. This encodes CSARPQAGTKNYYEQYF.

This clonotype was detected ten times or more. V usage is TRBV20-1 and J usage is TRBJ2-5; 8 positions agree with TRBD1. The J segment lost 0 bases and the V segment lost 7 bases, leaving 13 bases of the junction unmatched. This CDR3 comprises 16 residues. CDR1 DFQATT and CDR2 SNEGSKA come from the germline V gene (reference sequence). The CDR3 is CSVTPYGTGDQETQYF. The DNA for the CDR3 is TGCAGTGTTACTCCATACGGGACAGGTGACCAAGAGACCCAGTACTTC.

The J gene is TRBJ1-2, the V gene TRBV4-2; D remains ambiguous. CDR3 size: 12 residues. Trimming cost V 2 bases and J 7 bases, with 8 bases left between them. Germline V gene data show CDR1 as LGHNA and CDR2 as YNFKEQ. CDR3 in amino acids: CASSQPGIGYTF. The CDR3 DNA follows: TGTGCCAGCAGCCAACCGGGTATTGGCTACACCTTC.

This chain's CDR3 is CASREGVTEAFF. The CDR3 DNA follows: TGCGCCAGCCGTGAGGGCGTCACTGAAGCTTTCTTT. This chain connects TRBV5-1 to TRBJ1-1; no reliable D call. V lost 7 bases and J lost 4, with 11 bases in between. Germline CDR1 is SGHRS and CDR2 is YFSETQ. The CDR3 is 12 amino acids. Full variable domain (remainder filled in from reference TRBV5-1 and TRBJ1-1): KAGVTQTPRYLIKTRGQQVTLSCSPISGHRSVSWYQQTPGQGLQFLFEYFSETQRNKGNFPGRFSGRQFSNSRSEMNVSTLELGDSALYLCASREGVTEAFFGQGTRLTVV.

J is TRBJ1-6 and V is TRBV7-9; D is possibly TRBD1 (6 bases). Germline V gene lookup returns CDR1 SEHNR and CDR2 FQNEAQ (reference sequence). V lost 0 bases and J 8 bases, leaving 11 bases between the germline ends. The CDR3 sequence is 15 residues long. CDR3 region: CASSLALGAYSPLHF. For the CDR3, the DNA is TGTGCCAGCAGCTTAGCGCTGGGGGCGTATTCACCCCTCCACTTT.

This clonotype has a handful of counts. The rearrangement joins TRBV6-1 to TRBJ1-2, with D possibly being TRBD1 (5 bases). Deletions cut 3 bases from V and 4 bases from J, with 15 bases between. The CDR3 is made up of 15 amino acids. The germline CDR1 and CDR2 sequences are MNHNS and SASEGT. In nucleotides, the CDR3 is TGTGCCAGCAGTGAGGGACGGGGGGGATTCTATGGCTACACCTTC. It specifies CASSEGRGGFYGYTF.

The genes are TRBV27 and TRBJ2-7; 9 bases are a match to TRBD2. The germline V gene has CDR1 MNHEY and CDR2 SMNVEV (reference sequence). This CDR3 has 14 amino acids. Trimming removed 2 bases from V and 5 bases from J; junction bases left unmatched: 4. The CDR3 region has the DNA TGTGCCAGCAGTTTAGCGGGAGGGCCCGACGAGCAGTACTTC. It yields the protein CASSLAGGPDEQYF.

This clonotype occurred many times. The chain is built from TRBV29-1 and TRBJ2-5; D is ambiguous. Germline loops: CDR1 SQVTM, CDR2 ANQGSEA. V was shortened by 6 bases and J by 0 bases, with 11 bases between the two germline ends. The CDR3 is made up of 13 amino acids. The CDR3 DNA follows: TGCAGCGTCGAAACGGGCTACCAAGAGACCCAGTACTTC. Translation: CSVETGYQETQYF. Using reference TRBV29-1 and TRBJ2-5 for the parts outside the CDR3, the full variable domain is SAVISQKPSRDICQRGTSLTIQCQVDSQVTMMFWYRQQPGQSLTLIATANQGSEATYESGFVIDKFPISRPNLTFSTLTVSNMSPEDSSIYLCSVETGYQETQYFGPGTRLLVL.

This clonotype was detected many times. This chain uses TRBV6-5 with TRBJ2-1; tentatively, D is TRBD1 or TRBD2 (5 bases each). The CDR3 has 12 residues. Trimming shortened V by 6 bases and J by 5 bases, and 8 bases separated the two germline ends. Germline-derived CDR1 and CDR2 are MNHEY and SVGAGI. The CDR3 nucleotides are TGTGCCAGCAGCTTGGGGGACAATGAGCAGTTCTTC. Translated: CASSLGDNEQFF.